The clone carrying this TCR beta chain appeared many times. As yet, its antigen is unknown. This sample was taken from a study of blood T cells in healthy people across ages. Study outcomes and limitations: Strong correlation existed between TCR beta diversity and naive T cell percentage.

Sample-barcoded 5' priming and a J-beta primer mix drove a second PCR of about 6 to 12 cycles. TCRdb ran MiXCR on the 5' RACE reads and lists one entry per CDR3 protein. The sample shows some 900,000 distinct CDR3 sequences, under 30% of them seen only once. Deletions cut 0 bases from V and 1 base from J, with 16 bases between. This CDR3 contains 17 residues. Germline loops: CDR1 SGHRS, CDR2 YFSETQ. Input material: blood. The clonotype originates from a woman older than 75 in good health. The chain combines TRBV5-1 with TRBJ1-1, with D perhaps TRBD1 (5 bases). The CDR3 here is CASSLELPGPRNTEAFF. The CDR3 coding sequence is TGCGCCAGCAGCTTGGAATTGCCAGGGCCCCGGAACACTGAAGCTTTCTTT.